Detailed here is one T cell receptor beta chain. The data derive from a study of blood T cell repertoires in COVID-19. This CDR3 comprises 16 residues. Germline CDR1 and CDR2: SEHNR and FQNEAQ (reference sequence). V lost 4 bases, J lost 1 base, and 14 bases lay in between. Clones were sequenced by immunoSEQ multiplex PCR, and TCRdb holds only the in-frame ones, with some missing. The table has about 82,000 clones, around 81% seen once. This receptor was identified in a man of 80 years or more with active or convalescent COVID-19. The chain links TRBV7-9 to TRBJ1-5; D might be TRBD1 (6 bases). Material for sequencing was peripheral blood. The CDR3 spells CASSSQGTASNQPQHF. CDR3 sequence (DNA): TGTGCCAGCAGCTCTCAGGGGACGGCGAGCAATCAGCCCCAGCATTTT.